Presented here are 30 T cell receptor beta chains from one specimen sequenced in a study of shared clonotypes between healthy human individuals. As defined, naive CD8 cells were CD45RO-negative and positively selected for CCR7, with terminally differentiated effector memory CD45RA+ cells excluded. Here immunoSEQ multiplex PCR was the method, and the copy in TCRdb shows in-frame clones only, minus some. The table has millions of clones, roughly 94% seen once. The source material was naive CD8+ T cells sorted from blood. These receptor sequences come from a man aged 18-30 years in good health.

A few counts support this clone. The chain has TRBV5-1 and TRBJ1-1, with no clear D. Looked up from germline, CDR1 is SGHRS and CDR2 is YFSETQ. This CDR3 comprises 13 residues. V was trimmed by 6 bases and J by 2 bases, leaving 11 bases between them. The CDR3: CASTRALNTEAFF. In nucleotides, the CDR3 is TGCGCCAGCACCCGGGCGCTTAACACTGAAGCTTTCTTT.

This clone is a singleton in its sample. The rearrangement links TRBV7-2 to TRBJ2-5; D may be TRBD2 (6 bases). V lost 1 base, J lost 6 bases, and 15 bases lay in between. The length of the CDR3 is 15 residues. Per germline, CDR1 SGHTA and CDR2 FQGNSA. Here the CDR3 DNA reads TGTGCCAGCAGCTTAGGAGTTAGCGGCCCCAAGACCCAGTACTTC. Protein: CASSLGVSGPKTQYF.

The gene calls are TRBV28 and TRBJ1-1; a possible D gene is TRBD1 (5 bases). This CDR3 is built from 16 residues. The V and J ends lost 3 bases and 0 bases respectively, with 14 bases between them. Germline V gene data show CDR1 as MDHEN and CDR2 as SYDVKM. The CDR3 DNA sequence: TGTGCCAGCAGTTTCCCCGCAGGGAGAATGAACACTGAAGCTTTCTTT. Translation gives CASSFPAGRMNTEAFF.

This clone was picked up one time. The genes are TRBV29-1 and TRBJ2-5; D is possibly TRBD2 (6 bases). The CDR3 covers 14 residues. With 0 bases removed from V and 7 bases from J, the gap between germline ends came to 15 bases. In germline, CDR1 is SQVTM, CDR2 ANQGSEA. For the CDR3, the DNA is TGCAGCGTTGAAGACGCGGGGCCCACGGTGACCCAGTACTTC. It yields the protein CSVEDAGPTVTQYF. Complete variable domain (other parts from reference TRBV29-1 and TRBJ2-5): SAVISQKPSRDICQRGTSLTIQCQVDSQVTMMFWYRQQPGQSLTLIATANQGSEATYESGFVIDKFPISRPNLTFSTLTVSNMSPEDSSIYLCSVEDAGPTVTQYFGPGTRLLVL.

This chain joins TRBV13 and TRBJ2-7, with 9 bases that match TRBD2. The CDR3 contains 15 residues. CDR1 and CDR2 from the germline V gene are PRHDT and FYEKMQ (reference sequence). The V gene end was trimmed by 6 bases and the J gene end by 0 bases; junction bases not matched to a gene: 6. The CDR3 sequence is CASRRAGGTSYEQYF. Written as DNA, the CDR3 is TGTGCCAGCAGGAGAGCGGGAGGCACCTCCTACGAGCAGTACTTC.

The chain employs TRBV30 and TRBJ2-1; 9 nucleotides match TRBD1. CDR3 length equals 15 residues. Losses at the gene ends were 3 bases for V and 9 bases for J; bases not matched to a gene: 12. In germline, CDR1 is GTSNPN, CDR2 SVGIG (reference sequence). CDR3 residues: CAWRTGGQGSGEQFF. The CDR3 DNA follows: TGTGCCTGGAGGACAGGGGGACAGGGTTCCGGTGAGCAGTTCTTC. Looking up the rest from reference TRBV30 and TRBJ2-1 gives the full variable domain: SQTIHQWPATLVQPVGSPLSLECTVEGTSNPNLYWYRQAAGRGLQLLFYSVGIGQISSEVPQNLSASRPQDRQFILSSKKLLLSDSGFYLCAWRTGGQGSGEQFFGPGTRLTVL.

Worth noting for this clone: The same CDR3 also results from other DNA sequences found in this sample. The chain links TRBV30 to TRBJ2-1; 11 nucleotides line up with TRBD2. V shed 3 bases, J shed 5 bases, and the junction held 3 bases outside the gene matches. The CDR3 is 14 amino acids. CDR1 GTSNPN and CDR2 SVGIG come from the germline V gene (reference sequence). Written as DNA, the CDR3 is TGTGCCTGGAGCTCGGGACTAGCGGACAATGAGCAGTTCTTC. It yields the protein CAWSSGLADNEQFF. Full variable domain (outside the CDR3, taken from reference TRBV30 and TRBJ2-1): SQTIHQWPATLVQPVGSPLSLECTVEGTSNPNLYWYRQAAGRGLQLLFYSVGIGQISSEVPQNLSASRPQDRQFILSSKKLLLSDSGFYLCAWSSGLADNEQFFGPGTRLTVL.

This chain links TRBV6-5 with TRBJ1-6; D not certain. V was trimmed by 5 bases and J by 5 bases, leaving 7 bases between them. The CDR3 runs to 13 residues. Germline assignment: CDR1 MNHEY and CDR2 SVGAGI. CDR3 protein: CASSLHHNSPLHF. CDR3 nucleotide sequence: TGTGCCAGCAGTCTGCACCATAATTCACCCCTCCACTTT.

CDR3 sequence reads: CASSRTIGGSWQTQYF. CDR3 sequence (DNA): TGTGCCAGCAGCCGGACAATAGGCGGGAGTTGGCAGACCCAGTACTTC. The J gene is TRBJ2-5, the V gene TRBV7-9; 7 nucleotides agree with TRBD2. The CDR3 runs 16 residues. V trimming: 5 bases; J trimming: 6 bases; junction bases outside the gene matches: 15. CDR1 and CDR2 from the germline V gene are SEHNR and FQNEAQ (reference sequence).

CDR3 in DNA: TGTGCCAGCAGCATAAGTGGACTCTCCTACAATGAGCAGTTCTTC. Translated, it gives CASSISGLSYNEQFF. The chain couples TRBV7-8 to TRBJ2-1, with D possibly being TRBD2 (5 bases). Germline CDR1 is SGHVS and CDR2 is FQNEAQ. Deletions cut 5 bases from V and 0 bases from J, with 11 bases between. The CDR3 totals 15 residues.

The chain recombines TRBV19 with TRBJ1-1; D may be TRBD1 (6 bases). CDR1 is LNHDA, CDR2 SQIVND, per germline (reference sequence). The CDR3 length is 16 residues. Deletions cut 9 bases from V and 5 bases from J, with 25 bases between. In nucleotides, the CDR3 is TGTGCCAGCGCTCCCCTGTGGGGGGCACGTCAAACTGAAGCTTTCTTT. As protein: CASAPLWGARQTEAFF.

This CDR3 reads CASSPRDRDLPGANVLTF. The CDR3 DNA is TGTGCCAGCTCACCCCGGGACAGGGACCTCCCTGGGGCCAACGTCCTGACTTTC. The chain recombines TRBV18 with TRBJ2-6; 9 bases map to TRBD1. V gave up 3 bases and J gave up 2 bases; unmatched junction bases: 8. This CDR3 spans 18 amino acids. Germline CDR1 is KGHSH and CDR2 is LQKENI.

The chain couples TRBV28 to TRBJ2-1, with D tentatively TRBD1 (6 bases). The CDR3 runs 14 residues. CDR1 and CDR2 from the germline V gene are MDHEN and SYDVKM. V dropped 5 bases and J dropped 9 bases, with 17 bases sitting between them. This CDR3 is CASSPIQGHLEQFF. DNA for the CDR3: TGTGCCAGCAGTCCCATACAGGGTCATCTTGAGCAGTTCTTC.

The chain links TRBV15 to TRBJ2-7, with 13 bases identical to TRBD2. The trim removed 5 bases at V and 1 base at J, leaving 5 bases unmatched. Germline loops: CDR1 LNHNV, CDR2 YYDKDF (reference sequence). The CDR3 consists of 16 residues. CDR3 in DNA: TGTGCCACCAGCGCCCTGACTAGCGGGGGGTCCTACGAGCAGTACTTC. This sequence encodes CATSALTSGGSYEQYF.

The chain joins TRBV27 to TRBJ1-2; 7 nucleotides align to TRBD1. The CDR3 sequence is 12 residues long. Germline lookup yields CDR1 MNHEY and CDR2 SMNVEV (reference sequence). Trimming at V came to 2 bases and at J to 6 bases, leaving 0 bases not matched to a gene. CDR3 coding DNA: TGTGCCAGCAGTTTAACAGGGGATGGCTACACCTTC. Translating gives CASSLTGDGYTF.

The CDR3 loop reads CAWSRDYQETQYF. The CDR3 nucleotides are TGTGCCTGGAGCCGGGACTACCAAGAGACCCAGTACTTC. The V gene is TRBV30, the J gene TRBJ2-5; TRBD2 is a possible D gene (6 bases). Deletions cut 3 bases from V and 0 bases from J, with 8 bases between. This CDR3 has 13 amino acids. Germline V gene sequence: CDR1 GTSNPN, CDR2 SVGIG (reference sequence).

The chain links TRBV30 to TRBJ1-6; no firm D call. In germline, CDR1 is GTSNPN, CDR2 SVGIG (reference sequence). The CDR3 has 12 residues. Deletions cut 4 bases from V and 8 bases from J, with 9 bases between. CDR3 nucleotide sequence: TGTGCCTGGACAGGATGGGATTCACCCCTCCACTTT. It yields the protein CAWTGWDSPLHF.

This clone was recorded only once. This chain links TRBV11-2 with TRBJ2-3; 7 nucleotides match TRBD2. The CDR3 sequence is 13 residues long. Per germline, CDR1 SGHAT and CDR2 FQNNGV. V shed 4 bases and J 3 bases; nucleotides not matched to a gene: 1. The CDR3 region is CASSYGGTDTQYF. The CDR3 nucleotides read TGTGCCAGCAGCTACGGGGGGACAGATACGCAGTATTTT.

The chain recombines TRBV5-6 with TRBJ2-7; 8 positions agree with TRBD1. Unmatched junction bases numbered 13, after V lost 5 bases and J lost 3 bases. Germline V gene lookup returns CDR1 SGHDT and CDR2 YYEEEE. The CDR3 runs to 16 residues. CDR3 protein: CASRQQPGQEYYEQYF. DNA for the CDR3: TGTGCCAGCAGACAGCAGCCGGGACAGGAGTACTACGAGCAGTACTTC.

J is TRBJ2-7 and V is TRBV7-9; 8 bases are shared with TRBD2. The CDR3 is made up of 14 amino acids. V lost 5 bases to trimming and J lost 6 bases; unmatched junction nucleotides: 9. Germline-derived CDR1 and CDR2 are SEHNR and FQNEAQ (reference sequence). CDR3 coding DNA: TGTGCCAGCAGCCCCCAAGCGGGAGCCGGCGAGCAGTACTTC. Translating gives CASSPQAGAGEQYF.

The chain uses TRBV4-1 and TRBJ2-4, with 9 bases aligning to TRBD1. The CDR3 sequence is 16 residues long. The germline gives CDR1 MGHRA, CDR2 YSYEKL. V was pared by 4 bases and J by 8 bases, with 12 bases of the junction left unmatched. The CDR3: CASSLGQGFDWDIQYF. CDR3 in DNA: TGCGCCAGCAGCCTGGGACAGGGTTTCGACTGGGACATTCAGTACTTC.

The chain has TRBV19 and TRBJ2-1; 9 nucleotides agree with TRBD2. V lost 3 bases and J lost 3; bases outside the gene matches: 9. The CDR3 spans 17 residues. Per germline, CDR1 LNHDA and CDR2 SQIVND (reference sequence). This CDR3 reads CASSISEAGGVYNEQFF. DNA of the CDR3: TGTGCCAGTAGTATTTCCGAGGCGGGAGGGGTCTACAATGAGCAGTTCTTC.

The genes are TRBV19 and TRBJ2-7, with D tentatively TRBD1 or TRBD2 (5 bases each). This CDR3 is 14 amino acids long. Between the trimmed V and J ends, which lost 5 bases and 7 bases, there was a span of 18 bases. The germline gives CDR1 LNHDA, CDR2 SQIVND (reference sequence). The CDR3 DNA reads TGTGCCAGTAGTGACACGGGACGCCAGTCGGAGCAGTACTTC. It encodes CASSDTGRQSEQYF.

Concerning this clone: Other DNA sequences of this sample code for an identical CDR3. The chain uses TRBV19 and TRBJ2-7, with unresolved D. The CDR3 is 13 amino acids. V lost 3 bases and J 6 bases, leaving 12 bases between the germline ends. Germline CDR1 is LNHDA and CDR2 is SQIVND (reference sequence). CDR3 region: CASSIRTAGEQYF. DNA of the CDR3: TGTGCCAGTAGTATCCGAACGGCCGGCGAGCAGTACTTC.

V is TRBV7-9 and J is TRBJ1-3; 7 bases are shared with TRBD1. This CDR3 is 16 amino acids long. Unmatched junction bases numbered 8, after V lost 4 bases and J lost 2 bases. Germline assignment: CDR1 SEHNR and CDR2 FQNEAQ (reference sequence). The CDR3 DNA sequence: TGTGCCAGCAGCTCGGGACAGCGGGACCCTGGAAACACCATATATTTT. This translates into CASSSGQRDPGNTIYF.

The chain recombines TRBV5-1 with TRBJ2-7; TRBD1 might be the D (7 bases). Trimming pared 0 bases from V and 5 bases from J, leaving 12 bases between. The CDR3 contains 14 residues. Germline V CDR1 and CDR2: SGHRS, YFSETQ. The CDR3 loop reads CASSLAGRGDEQYF. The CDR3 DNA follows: TGCGCCAGCAGCTTGGCCGGCAGGGGGGACGAGCAGTACTTC.

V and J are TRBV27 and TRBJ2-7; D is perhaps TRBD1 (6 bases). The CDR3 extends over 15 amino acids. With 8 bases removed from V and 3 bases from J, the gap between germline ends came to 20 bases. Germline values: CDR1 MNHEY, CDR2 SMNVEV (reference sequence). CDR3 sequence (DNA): TGTGCCAGCGCCACTTTACAGGGCATACGCTACGAGCAGTACTTC. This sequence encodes CASATLQGIRYEQYF.

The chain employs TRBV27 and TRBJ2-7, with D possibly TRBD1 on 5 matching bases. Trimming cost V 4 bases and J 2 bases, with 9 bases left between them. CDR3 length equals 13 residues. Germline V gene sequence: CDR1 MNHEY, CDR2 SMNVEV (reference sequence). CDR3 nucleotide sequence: TGTGCCAGCAGTTGGGGCAGAACCTACGAGCAGTACTTC. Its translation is CASSWGRTYEQYF.

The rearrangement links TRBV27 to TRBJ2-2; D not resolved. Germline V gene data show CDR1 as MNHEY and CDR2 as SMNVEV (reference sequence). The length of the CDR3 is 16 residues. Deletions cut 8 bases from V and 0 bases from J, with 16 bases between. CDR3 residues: CASGEFTVTNTGELFF. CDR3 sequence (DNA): TGTGCCAGCGGGGAATTTACAGTAACGAACACCGGGGAGCTGTTTTTT.

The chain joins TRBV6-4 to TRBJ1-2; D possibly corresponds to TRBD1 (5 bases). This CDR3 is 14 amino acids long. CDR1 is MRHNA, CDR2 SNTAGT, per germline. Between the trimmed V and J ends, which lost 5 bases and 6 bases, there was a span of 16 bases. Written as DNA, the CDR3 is TGTGCCAGCAGTCCCTATGAGGGGTTCGATGGCTACACCTTC. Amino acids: CASSPYEGFDGYTF.